The rows below give T cell receptor beta chains drawn from one sample of a study of tumor-infiltrating lymphocytes in localized non-small cell lung cancer. Here immunoSEQ multiplex PCR was the method, and the copy in TCRdb shows in-frame clones only, minus some. Seen here are approximately 16,000 clones, approximately 49% observed once, and the top ten hold approximately 15%. Specimen: lung tumor tissue. Receptor source: a human donor with non-small cell lung cancer. The CDR3 runs from the conserved cysteine through the conserved F or W. Each record gives: V gene, clone size, J gene, D gene, CDR3 protein, CDR3 DNA. D genes are given only for firm matches. Size is stated for part of the rows, as once, few or many counts, or as a class when the clone is expanded.

v_call: TRBV11-2; clone_size: .; j_call: TRBJ1-1; d_call: .; cdr3_aa: CASSLIRTEAFF; cdr3_nt: TGTGCCAGCAGCTTAATAAGGACTGAAGCTTTCTTT
v_call: TRBV10-3; clone_size: .; j_call: TRBJ1-2; d_call: TRBD1; cdr3_aa: CASSTWTGEDGYTF; cdr3_nt: TGTGCCAGCAGTACATGGACAGGGGAGGATGGCTACACCTTC
v_call: TRBV7-8; clone_size: .; j_call: TRBJ2-1; d_call: TRBD1; cdr3_aa: CASSLSGGGSIF; cdr3_nt: TGTGCCAGCAGCTTATCAGGGGGCGGTTCGATCTTC
v_call: TRBV28; clone_size: .; j_call: TRBJ2-7; d_call: TRBD2; cdr3_aa: CASRRAGDSYEQYF; cdr3_nt: TGTGCCAGCAGACGAGCGGGGGACTCCTACGAGCAGTACTTC
v_call: TRBV2; clone_size: few; j_call: TRBJ2-1; d_call: .; cdr3_aa: CASSDNEQFF; cdr3_nt: TGTGCCAGCTCCGACAATGAGCAGTTCTTC
v_call: TRBV7-1; clone_size: .; j_call: TRBJ2-7; d_call: .; cdr3_aa: CASSFRNEQYF; cdr3_nt: TGTGCCAGCAGCTTTAGAAACGAGCAGTACTTC
v_call: TRBV5-1; clone_size: few; j_call: TRBJ1-1; d_call: TRBD1; cdr3_aa: CASSLGSGGTEAFF; cdr3_nt: TGCGCCAGCAGCTTGGGCTCAGGGGGCACTGAAGCTTTCTTT
v_call: TRBV7-9; clone_size: few; j_call: TRBJ2-2; d_call: TRBD1; cdr3_aa: CASSLATGVGGELFF; cdr3_nt: TGTGCCAGCAGCCTAGCTACAGGGGTTGGCGGGGAGCTGTTTTTT
v_call: TRBV27; clone_size: few; j_call: TRBJ1-1; d_call: TRBD1; cdr3_aa: CASSQQGVGNTEAFF; cdr3_nt: TGTGCCAGCAGCCAACAGGGGGTGGGAAACACTGAAGCTTTCTTT
v_call: TRBV7-2; clone_size: .; j_call: TRBJ2-7; d_call: .; cdr3_aa: CASSFRNEQYF; cdr3_nt: TGTGCCAGCAGCTTTAGAAACGAGCAGTACTTC
v_call: TRBV7-8; clone_size: hyperexpanded; j_call: TRBJ2-7; d_call: .; cdr3_aa: CASSSRDSIYEQYF; cdr3_nt: TGTGCCAGCAGCTCCCGGGATTCGATCTACGAGCAGTACTTC
v_call: TRBV6-1; clone_size: few; j_call: TRBJ2-7; d_call: .; cdr3_aa: CASSVHLYEQYF; cdr3_nt: TGTGCCAGCAGTGTTCACCTATACGAGCAGTACTTC
v_call: TRBV7-6; clone_size: .; j_call: TRBJ2-3; d_call: TRBD2; cdr3_aa: CASSRGGGGTDTQYF; cdr3_nt: TGTGCCAGCAGCCGTGGCGGGGGGGGCACAGATACGCAGTATTTT
v_call: TRBV18; clone_size: .; j_call: TRBJ1-1; d_call: TRBD1; cdr3_aa: CASSSSQGGTEAFF; cdr3_nt: TGTGCCAGCTCATCTTCACAGGGGGGGACTGAAGCTTTCTTT
v_call: TRBV5-1; clone_size: .; j_call: TRBJ1-1; d_call: .; cdr3_aa: CASSRTPGDTEAFF; cdr3_nt: TGCGCCAGCAGCCGCACCCCAGGGGACACTGAAGCTTTCTTT
v_call: TRBV29-1; clone_size: few; j_call: TRBJ2-5; d_call: TRBD1; cdr3_aa: CSLRTGRQTQYF; cdr3_nt: TGCAGCTTAAGGACAGGCAGGCAGACCCAGTACTTC
v_call: TRBV6-5; clone_size: .; j_call: TRBJ1-2; d_call: .; cdr3_aa: CASGRLLARVNGYTF; cdr3_nt: TGTGCCAGCGGGAGACTTCTCGCCAGGGTAAATGGCTACACCTTC
v_call: TRBV14; clone_size: few; j_call: TRBJ2-6; d_call: .; cdr3_aa: CASSQGGYSGANVLTF; cdr3_nt: TGTGCCAGCAGCCAAGGCGGGTACTCTGGGGCCAACGTCCTGACTTTC
v_call: TRBV6-5; clone_size: .; j_call: TRBJ2-2; d_call: .; cdr3_aa: CATKDAGELFF; cdr3_nt: TGTGCCACTAAGGACGCCGGGGAGCTGTTTTTT
v_call: TRBV6-1; clone_size: few; j_call: TRBJ2-7; d_call: TRBD2; cdr3_aa: CASSVLTSGGGTAYEQYF; cdr3_nt: TGTGCCAGCAGTGTCCTGACTAGCGGGGGGGGAACCGCCTACGAGCAGTACTTC
v_call: TRBV30; clone_size: .; j_call: TRBJ2-2; d_call: TRBD1; cdr3_aa: CAWSPTGGRISGELFF; cdr3_nt: TGTGCCTGGAGTCCTACAGGGGGTCGAATCAGCGGGGAGCTGTTTTTT
v_call: TRBV7-2; clone_size: .; j_call: TRBJ2-1; d_call: .; cdr3_aa: CASSWDLNEQFF; cdr3_nt: TGTGCCAGCAGTTGGGACTTGAATGAGCAGTTCTTC